Listed here are 19 T cell receptor beta chains from one sample, sequenced in a study of technical replicates of blood from a few donors. Clones were sequenced by immunoSEQ multiplex PCR, and TCRdb holds only the in-frame ones, with some missing. The table includes about 80,000 clones, about 97% detected once. The sequenced material came from T cells isolated from PBMCs. The receptors come from a human donor in good health.

The chain carries TRBV5-1 and TRBJ1-1; 7 bases align to TRBD1. V shed 4 bases and J 0 bases; nucleotides not matched to a gene: 3. Per the germline V gene, CDR1 is SGHRS and CDR2 is YFSETQ. The CDR3 runs 14 residues. The CDR3 nucleotides are TGCGCCAGCAGCCCGACAGGGATGAACACTGAAGCTTTCTTT. As protein: CASSPTGMNTEAFF.

J is TRBJ1-6 and V is TRBV19; 7 nucleotides match TRBD1. The CDR3 loop spans 13 amino acids. Per germline, CDR1 LNHDA and CDR2 SQIVND (reference sequence). V was clipped by 5 bases and J by 7 bases; unmatched bases: 2. The CDR3 sequence: CASSWDRNSPLHF. CDR3 DNA sequence: TGTGCCAGTAGTTGGGACAGAAATTCACCCCTCCACTTT.

The chain joins TRBV7-9 to TRBJ1-1; possibly TRBD1 for D (5 bases). Germline loops: CDR1 SEHNR, CDR2 FQNEAQ (reference sequence). This CDR3 has 19 amino acids. V lost 5 bases and J 1 base, leaving 26 bases between the germline ends. The CDR3 sequence: CASSPRGGDSLQANTEAFF. In DNA, the CDR3 is TGTGCCAGCAGCCCTCGGGGTGGGGACTCCCTGCAGGCGAACACTGAAGCTTTCTTT.

The chain links TRBV10-3 to TRBJ1-1; perhaps TRBD1 as D (6 bases). V lost 5 bases and J 3 bases, leaving 19 bases between the germline ends. The V gene's germline CDR1 is ENHRY and CDR2 SYGVKD. This CDR3 is built from 16 residues. The DNA of the CDR3 is TGTGCCATCAGTCCCTGGACAGCTACTAGGCACACTGAAGCTTTCTTT. Translation gives CAISPWTATRHTEAFF.

The chain uses TRBV4-1 and TRBJ1-5; D gene ambiguous. In germline, CDR1 is MGHRA, CDR2 YSYEKL. The CDR3 runs to 12 residues. Trimming stripped 3 bases from V and 9 bases from J, with 9 bases between. The CDR3: CASSQISGPQHF. For the CDR3, the DNA is TGCGCCAGCAGCCAGATCAGCGGGCCCCAGCATTTT.

The chain couples TRBV9 to TRBJ2-7; maybe TRBD2 (5 bases). Germline loops: CDR1 SGDLS, CDR2 YYNGEE. The CDR3 has 13 residues. With 9 bases removed from V and 5 bases from J, the gap between germline ends came to 18 bases. CDR3 sequence (DNA): TGTGCCATCCTAGCCGCAGGTTGGGACGAGCAGTACTTC. This encodes CAILAAGWDEQYF.

V gene TRBV4-1 combines with J gene TRBJ2-3, with 8 bases that match TRBD2. This CDR3 is built from 16 residues. Per the germline V gene, CDR1 is MGHRA and CDR2 is YSYEKL. V was pared by 0 bases and J by 4 bases, with 6 bases of the junction left unmatched. The CDR3 region has the DNA TGCGCCAGCAGCCAAGAGGGCCGGGGGGGCGCAGATACGCAGTATTTT. It encodes CASSQEGRGGADTQYF.

J is TRBJ1-2 and V is TRBV28; D is unresolved. Between the trimmed V and J ends, which lost 5 bases and 2 bases, there was a span of 15 bases. Germline CDR1 reads MDHEN; CDR2 reads SYDVKM. This CDR3 has 15 residues. The CDR3 DNA follows: TGTGCCAGCAGTCCCCTTGGGGAGGAGAACTATGGCTACACCTTC. Amino acids: CASSPLGEENYGYTF.

The chain couples TRBV14 to TRBJ2-1; 10 nucleotides line up with TRBD2. The germline V gene encodes CDR1 SGHDN and CDR2 FVKESK. The CDR3 contains 15 residues. Germline trimming cut 7 bases from V and 5 bases from J; bases unmatched to any gene: 8. The CDR3 reads CASTLAGDSHNEQFF. Here the CDR3 DNA reads TGTGCCAGCACCCTAGCGGGGGATTCCCACAATGAGCAGTTCTTC. Full variable domain (outside the CDR3, taken from reference TRBV14 and TRBJ2-1): EAGVTQFPSHSVIEKGQTVTLRCDPISGHDNLYWYRRVMGKEIKFLLHFVKESKQDESGMPNNRFLAERTGGTYSTLKVQPAELEDSGVYFCASTLAGDSHNEQFFGPGTRLTVL.

The rearrangement joins TRBV6-5 to TRBJ2-7, with D maybe TRBD1 (6 bases). V was pared by 2 bases and J by 2 bases, with 13 bases between. Germline values: CDR1 MNHEY, CDR2 SVGAGI. This CDR3 region has 15 residues. CDR3 amino acids: CASSYGAGTTYEQYF. The CDR3 DNA reads TGTGCCAGCAGTTACGGGGCAGGGACAACCTACGAGCAGTACTTC.

This clone has a single count. The chain links TRBV5-4 to TRBJ2-5; D possibly corresponds to TRBD2 (6 bases). Germline lookup yields CDR1 SGHNT and CDR2 YYREEE (reference sequence). This CDR3 is built from 14 residues. Between the trimmed V and J ends, which lost 5 bases and 7 bases, there was a span of 18 bases. CDR3 amino acids: CASSFSGTRGTQYF. As DNA, the CDR3 is TGTGCCAGCAGTTTTAGCGGTACGAGGGGGACCCAGTACTTC. The complete variable domain, with remaining parts taken from reference TRBV5-4 and TRBJ2-5, reads ETGVTQSPTHLIKTRGQQVTLRCSSQSGHNTVSWYQQALGQGPQFIFQYYREEENGRGNFPPRFSGLQFPNYSSELNVNALELDDSALYLCASSFSGTRGTQYFGPGTRLLVL.

J is TRBJ1-2 and V is TRBV7-8, with D unclear. Germline values: CDR1 SGHVS, CDR2 FQNEAQ. V was clipped by 10 bases and J by 7 bases, with 19 bases between them. The CDR3 totals 13 residues. For the CDR3, the DNA is TGTGCCATCGCGGGGTCAGAATTTGGTGGCTACACCTTC. It is translated as CAIAGSEFGGYTF.

The chain couples TRBV5-1 to TRBJ2-1; no reliable D call. Germline lookup yields CDR1 SGHRS and CDR2 YFSETQ. The CDR3 totals 19 residues. V was trimmed by 3 bases and J by 0 bases, leaving 22 bases between them. CDR3 bases: TGCGCCAGCAGCTCCGTCGTGACTGGTGGTTTTGGCTCCTACAATGAGCAGTTCTTC. It yields the protein CASSSVVTGGFGSYNEQFF.

The chain combines TRBV5-4 with TRBJ1-2; D not certain. Germline CDR1 is SGHNT and CDR2 is YYREEE (reference sequence). CDR3 length: 15 residues. Trimming stripped 3 bases from V and 1 base from J, with 13 bases between. The CDR3 sequence: CASSSQAGVNYGYTF. The CDR3 bases are TGTGCCAGCAGCTCCCAGGCCGGCGTTAACTATGGCTACACCTTC.

The chain employs TRBV6-5 and TRBJ2-5; TRBD2 matches at 9 bases. Germline V gene lookup returns CDR1 MNHEY and CDR2 SVGAGI. V shed 6 bases, J shed 5 bases, and the junction held 7 bases outside the gene matches. The CDR3 runs to 14 residues. For the CDR3, the DNA is TGTGCCAGCAGCCCGGCTAGCGGGGTTGAGACCCAGTACTTC. The encoded protein is CASSPASGVETQYF.

This clone was seen a single time. This chain connects TRBV19 to TRBJ1-6; 11 bases are a match to TRBD1. The CDR3 sequence is 16 residues long. V gave up 8 bases and J gave up 6 bases; unmatched junction bases: 9. Germline values: CDR1 LNHDA, CDR2 SQIVND (reference sequence). The CDR3 nucleotides are TGTGCCAGTGAAGCCGGGACAGGGGGTTTTAATTCACCCCTCCACTTT. It yields the protein CASEAGTGGFNSPLHF.

This clone occurred once. The rearrangement links TRBV18 to TRBJ2-5, with 14 bases fitting TRBD2. The CDR3 sequence is 18 residues long. The germline gives CDR1 KGHSH, CDR2 LQKENI. Trimming cost V 1 base and J 2 bases; bases outside gene matches: 6. The CDR3 protein is CASSPRRLAGGKQETQYF. DNA for the CDR3: TGTGCCAGCTCACCACGGAGACTAGCGGGAGGGAAACAAGAGACCCAGTACTTC.

This clone appeared a single time. The chain recombines TRBV7-8 with TRBJ2-7; 11 bases are a match to TRBD1. Looked up from germline, CDR1 is SGHVS and CDR2 is FQNEAQ. The length of the CDR3 is 16 residues. V lost 4 bases, J lost 3 bases, and 8 bases stayed unmatched. Here the CDR3 DNA reads TGTGCCAGCAGCTCATCTTCCGGGACAGGGGGCTACGAGCAGTACTTC. As protein: CASSSSSGTGGYEQYF. The full variable domain, completed using reference TRBV7-8 and TRBJ2-7, is GAGVSQSPRYKVAKRGQDVALRCDPISGHVSLFWYQQALGQGPEFLTYFQNEAQLDKSGLPSDRFFAERPEGSVSTLKIQRTQQEDSAVYLCASSSSSGTGGYEQYFGPGTRLTVT.

The chain has TRBV6-5 and TRBJ1-2; no definite D call. The CDR3 runs to 16 residues. V lost 4 bases, J lost 2 bases, and 17 bases lay in between. CDR1 is MNHEY, CDR2 SVGAGI, per germline. CDR3 bases: TGTGCCAGCAGTTTATCCGGGGTCGATATGAACTATGGCTACACCTTC. Protein sequence: CASSLSGVDMNYGYTF.